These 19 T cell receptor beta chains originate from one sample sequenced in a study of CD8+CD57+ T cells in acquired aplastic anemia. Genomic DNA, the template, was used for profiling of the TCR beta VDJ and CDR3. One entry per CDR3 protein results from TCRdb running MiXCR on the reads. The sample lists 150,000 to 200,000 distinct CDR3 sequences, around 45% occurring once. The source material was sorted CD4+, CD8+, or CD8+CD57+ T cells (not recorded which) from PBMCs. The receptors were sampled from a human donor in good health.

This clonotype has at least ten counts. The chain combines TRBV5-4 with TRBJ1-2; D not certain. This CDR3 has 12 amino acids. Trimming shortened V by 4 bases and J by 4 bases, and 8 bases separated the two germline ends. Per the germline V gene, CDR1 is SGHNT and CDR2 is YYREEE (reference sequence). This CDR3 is CASSTTSYGYTF. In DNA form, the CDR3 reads TGTGCCAGCAGCACGACAAGCTATGGCTACACCTTC.

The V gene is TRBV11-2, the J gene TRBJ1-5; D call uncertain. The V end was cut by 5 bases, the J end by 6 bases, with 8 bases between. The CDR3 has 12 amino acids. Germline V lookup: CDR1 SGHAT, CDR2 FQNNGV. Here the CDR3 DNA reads TGTGCCAGCAGCGCGTTGGGTCAGCCCCAGCATTTT. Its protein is CASSALGQPQHF.

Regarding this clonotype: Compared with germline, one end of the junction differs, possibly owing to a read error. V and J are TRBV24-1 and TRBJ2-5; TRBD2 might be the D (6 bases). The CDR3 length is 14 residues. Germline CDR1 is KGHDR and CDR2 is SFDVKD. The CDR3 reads CATGDPRGGKTQYF. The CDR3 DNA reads TGTGCCACCGGTGATCCTAGGGGCGGGAAGACCCAGTACTTC.

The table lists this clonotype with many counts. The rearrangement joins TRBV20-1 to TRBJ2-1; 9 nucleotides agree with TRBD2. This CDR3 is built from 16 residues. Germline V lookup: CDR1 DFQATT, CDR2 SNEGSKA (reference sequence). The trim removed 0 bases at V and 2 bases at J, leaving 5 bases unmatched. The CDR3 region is CSARDSGGRAYNEQFF. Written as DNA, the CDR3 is TGCAGTGCTAGAGATTCTGGCGGGAGGGCCTACAATGAGCAGTTCTTC.

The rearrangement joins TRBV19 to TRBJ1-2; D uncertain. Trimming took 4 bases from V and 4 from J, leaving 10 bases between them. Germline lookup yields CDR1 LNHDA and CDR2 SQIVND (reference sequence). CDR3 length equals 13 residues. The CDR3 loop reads CASSTTDGYGYTF. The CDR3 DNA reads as TGTGCCAGTAGTACGACTGATGGCTATGGCTACACCTTC.

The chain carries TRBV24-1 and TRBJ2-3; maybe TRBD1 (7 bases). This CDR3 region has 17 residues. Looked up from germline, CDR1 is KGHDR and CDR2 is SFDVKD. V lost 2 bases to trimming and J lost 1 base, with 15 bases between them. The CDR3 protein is CATSDSPQGGGTDTQYF. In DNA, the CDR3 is TGTGCCACCAGTGATTCCCCCCAGGGGGGTGGCACAGATACGCAGTATTTT.

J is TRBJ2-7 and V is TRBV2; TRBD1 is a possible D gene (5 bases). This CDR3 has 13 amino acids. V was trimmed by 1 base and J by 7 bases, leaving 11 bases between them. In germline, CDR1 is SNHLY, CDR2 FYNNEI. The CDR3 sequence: CASSEGRQTEQYF. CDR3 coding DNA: TGTGCCAGCAGTGAAGGCCGACAGACGGAGCAGTACTTC. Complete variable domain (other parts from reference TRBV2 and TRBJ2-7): EPEVTQTPSHQVTQMGQEVILRCVPISNHLYFYWYRQILGQKVEFLVSFYNNEISEKSEIFDDQFSVERPDGSNFTLKIRSTKLEDSAMYFCASSEGRQTEQYFGPGTRLTVT.

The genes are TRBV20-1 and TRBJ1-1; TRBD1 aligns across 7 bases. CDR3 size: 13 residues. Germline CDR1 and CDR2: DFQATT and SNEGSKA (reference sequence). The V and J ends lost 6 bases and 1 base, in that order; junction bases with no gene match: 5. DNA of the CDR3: TGCAGTGCCCCGGGACAGCCGAACACTGAAGCTTTCTTT. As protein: CSAPGQPNTEAFF.

CDR3: CASSEGQGAGTEAFF. CDR3 coding DNA: TGTGCCAGCAGTGAAGGTCAGGGAGCGGGCACTGAAGCTTTCTTT. The chain carries TRBV2 and TRBJ1-1; a possible D gene is TRBD1 (5 bases). Trimming left V 1 base short and J 4 bases short, with 13 bases between. Germline V gives CDR1 SNHLY, CDR2 FYNNEI. This CDR3 has 15 amino acids.

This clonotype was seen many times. The CDR3 loop is CASSPRTGGVGLGTGELFF. In DNA, the CDR3 is TGTGCCAGCAGCCCTCGGACAGGGGGGGTCGGCCTCGGGACCGGGGAGCTGTTTTTT. The V and J genes are TRBV4-2 and TRBJ2-2; 10 nucleotides align to TRBD1. The V gene's germline CDR1 is LGHNA and CDR2 YNFKEQ. Losses at the gene ends were 4 bases for V and 5 bases for J; bases not matched to a gene: 16. There are 19 residues in the CDR3.

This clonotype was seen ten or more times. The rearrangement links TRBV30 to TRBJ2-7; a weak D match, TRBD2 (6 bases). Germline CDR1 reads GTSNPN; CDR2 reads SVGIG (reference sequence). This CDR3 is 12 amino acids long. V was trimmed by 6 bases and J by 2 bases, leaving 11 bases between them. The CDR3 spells CACTGRTYEQYF. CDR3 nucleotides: TGTGCCTGCACCGGGAGAACCTACGAGCAGTACTTC.

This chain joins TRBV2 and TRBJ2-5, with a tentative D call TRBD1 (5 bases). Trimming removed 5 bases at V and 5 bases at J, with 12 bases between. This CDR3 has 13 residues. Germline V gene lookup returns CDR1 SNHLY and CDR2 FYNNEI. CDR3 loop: CASSLFQGETQYF. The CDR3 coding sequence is TGTGCCAGCAGTTTATTCCAGGGCGAGACCCAGTACTTC.

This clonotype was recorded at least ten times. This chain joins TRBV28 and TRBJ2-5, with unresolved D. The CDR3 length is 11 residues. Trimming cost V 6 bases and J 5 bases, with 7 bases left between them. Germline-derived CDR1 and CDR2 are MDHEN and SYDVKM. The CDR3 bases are TGTGCCAGCAGCGAAAGGGAGACCCAGTACTTC. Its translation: CASSERETQYF.

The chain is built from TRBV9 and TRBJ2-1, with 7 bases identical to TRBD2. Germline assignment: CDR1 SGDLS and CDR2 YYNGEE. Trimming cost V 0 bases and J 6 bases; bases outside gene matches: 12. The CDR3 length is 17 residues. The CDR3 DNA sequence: TGTGCCAGCAGCGTAGAGGGAACCCGGGGGGAGACCAATGAGCAGTTCTTC. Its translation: CASSVEGTRGETNEQFF.

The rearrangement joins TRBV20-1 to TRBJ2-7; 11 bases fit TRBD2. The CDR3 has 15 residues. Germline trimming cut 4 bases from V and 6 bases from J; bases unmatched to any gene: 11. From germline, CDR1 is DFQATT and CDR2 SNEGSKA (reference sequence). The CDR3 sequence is CSAKGGLAGGGEQYF. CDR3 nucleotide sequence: TGCAGTGCTAAGGGGGGTCTAGCGGGAGGCGGCGAGCAGTACTTC.

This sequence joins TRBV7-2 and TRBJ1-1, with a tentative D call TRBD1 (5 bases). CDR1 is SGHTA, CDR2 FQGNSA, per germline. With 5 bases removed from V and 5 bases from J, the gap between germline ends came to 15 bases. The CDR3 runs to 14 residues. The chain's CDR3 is CASSLRWGGTEAFF. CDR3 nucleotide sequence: TGTGCCAGCAGCCTACGGTGGGGGGGGACTGAAGCTTTCTTT.

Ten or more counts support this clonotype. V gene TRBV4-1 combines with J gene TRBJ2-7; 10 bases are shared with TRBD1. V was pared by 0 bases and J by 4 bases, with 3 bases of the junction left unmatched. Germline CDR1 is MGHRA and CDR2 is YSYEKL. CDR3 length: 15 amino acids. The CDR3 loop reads CASSQERQGAYEQYF. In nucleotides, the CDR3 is TGCGCCAGCAGCCAAGAACGACAGGGGGCTTACGAGCAGTACTTC.

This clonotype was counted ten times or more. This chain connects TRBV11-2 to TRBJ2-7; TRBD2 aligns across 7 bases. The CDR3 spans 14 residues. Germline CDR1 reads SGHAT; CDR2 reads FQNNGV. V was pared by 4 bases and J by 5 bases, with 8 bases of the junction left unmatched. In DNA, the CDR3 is TGTGCCAGCAGCTCCCGGGCGGGAGAGGACGAGCAGTACTTC. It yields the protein CASSSRAGEDEQYF. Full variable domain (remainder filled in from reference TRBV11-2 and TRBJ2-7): EAGVAQSPRYKIIEKRQSVAFWCNPISGHATLYWYQQILGQGPKLLIQFQNNGVVDDSQLPKDRFSAERLKGVDSTLKIQPAKLEDSAVYLCASSSRAGEDEQYFGPGTRLTVT.

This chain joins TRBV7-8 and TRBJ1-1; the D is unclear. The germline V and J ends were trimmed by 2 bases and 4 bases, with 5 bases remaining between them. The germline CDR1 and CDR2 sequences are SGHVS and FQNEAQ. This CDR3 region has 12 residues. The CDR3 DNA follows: TGTGCCAGCAGCTTATTAATCACTGAAGCTTTCTTT. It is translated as CASSLLITEAFF.